This paragraph covers one T cell receptor beta chain sequence. The method was immunoSEQ multiplex PCR; TCRdb's version includes in-frame clones alone and lacks a portion of them. Of roughly 430,000 clones in the sample, approximately 91% are singletons; the top ten hold 2% to 2.5%. The data belong to a study of blood T cell repertoires in COVID-19. Per the germline V gene, CDR1 is SQVTM and CDR2 is ANQGSEA. The CDR3 is made up of 13 amino acids. The V segment lost 3 bases and the J segment 2 bases; nucleotides outside the gene matches: 2. The sequencing input was PBMCs or T cells enriched from blood (not recorded which). This clonotype was obtained from a woman between 40 and 50 years old with acute COVID-19. The V gene is TRBV29-1, the J gene TRBJ1-1; 8 nucleotides line up with TRBD1. The CDR3 nucleotides read TGCAGCGTTGACGGGACAGGTAACACTGAAGCTTTCTTT. Protein sequence: CSVDGTGNTEAFF.